A single sample gave rise to the 26 T cell receptor beta chains below, sequenced in a study of T cells after yellow fever vaccination. TCRdb passed the 5' RACE reads through MiXCR, listing each CDR3 protein once. The sample gives some 400,000 distinct CDR3 sequences, under 7.5% of which show up once; about 15% is in the top ten. Sequenced material: PBMCs, taken 5 days after the yellow fever booster vaccination. These receptor sequences come from a man younger than 45 who received the YFV17D yellow fever vaccine.

This clonotype was counted ten times or more. V usage is TRBV7-2 and J usage is TRBJ2-1; possible D gene TRBD1, 6 bases. V was trimmed by 5 bases and J by 10 bases, leaving 18 bases between them. Germline V CDR1 and CDR2: SGHTA, FQGNSA. The CDR3 runs 14 residues. CDR3 sequence: CASSLRGAGREQFF. The DNA of the CDR3 is TGTGCCAGCAGCCTCAGGGGAGCTGGACGGGAGCAGTTCTTC.

A few counts support this clonotype. The chain is built from TRBV15 and TRBJ2-3; no clear D. V was pared by 1 base and J by 2 bases, with 10 bases between. The V gene's germline CDR1 is LNHNV and CDR2 YYDKDF (reference sequence). The CDR3 length is 15 residues. Written as DNA, the CDR3 is TGTGCCACCAGCAGAGCAGGAGCTTTCACAGATACGCAGTATTTT. The encoded protein is CATSRAGAFTDTQYF.

This rearrangement joins TRBV20-1 to TRBJ2-1; 8 positions agree with TRBD2. This CDR3 has 14 residues. J gave up 8 bases and V 1 base, and 7 bases lay outside the gene matches. CDR1 is DFQATT, CDR2 SNEGSKA, per germline (reference sequence). CDR3 DNA sequence: TGCAGTGCTAGAGGTCCCAGCGGGGGCGATGAGCAGTTCTTC. Amino acid sequence: CSARGPSGGDEQFF.

There are many counts of this clonotype. J is TRBJ1-1 and V is TRBV28; 7 positions match TRBD1. In germline, CDR1 is MDHEN, CDR2 SYDVKM. The CDR3 sequence is 14 residues long. The junction had 6 bases not matched to a gene; V was cut back by 7 bases and J by 1 base. The CDR3 DNA sequence: TGTGCCAGCAATATTGGGACAGCGAACACTGAAGCTTTCTTT. Translation gives CASNIGTANTEAFF.

This sequence joins TRBV2 and TRBJ1-2; possibly TRBD1 for D (5 bases). Trimming removed 4 bases at V and 4 bases at J, with 16 bases between. Germline values: CDR1 SNHLY, CDR2 FYNNEI. The CDR3 consists of 15 residues. CDR3 protein: CASSVSGGNSYGYTF. The CDR3 DNA reads as TGTGCCAGCAGTGTCTCCGGGGGGAACTCCTATGGCTACACCTTC.

This clonotype was observed at least ten times. The CDR3 DNA follows: TGTGCCAGCAGTGGACAGGGCGGAGGGGAGCTGTTTTTT. Residues: CASSGQGGGELFF. The chain carries TRBV6-1 and TRBJ2-2, with TRBD1 matching over 7 bases. The V segment lost 4 bases and the J segment 8 bases; nucleotides outside the gene matches: 4. CDR1 and CDR2 from the germline V gene are MNHNS and SASEGT. This CDR3 contains 13 residues.

The sample holds a few counts of this clonotype. This sequence joins TRBV10-3 and TRBJ2-7; D is tentatively TRBD1 or TRBD2 (5 bases each). Germline CDR1 reads ENHRY; CDR2 reads SYGVKD. The germline V and J ends were trimmed by 2 bases and 4 bases, with 12 bases remaining between them. The CDR3 runs 14 residues. The CDR3 bases are TGTGCCATCAGTGAGAGAGGGGCGAAATACGAGCAGTACTTC. This encodes CAISERGAKYEQYF.

This clonotype was detected many times. The chain uses TRBV7-9 and TRBJ2-3; D is possibly TRBD2 (5 bases). Trimming stripped 2 bases from V and 4 bases from J, with 7 bases between. Germline assignment: CDR1 SEHNR and CDR2 FQNEAQ (reference sequence). The CDR3 covers 13 residues. The CDR3 spells CASSLTGSDTQYF. For the CDR3, the DNA is TGTGCCAGCAGCTTAACGGGGTCAGATACGCAGTATTTT.

The chain is built from TRBV5-1 and TRBJ2-2; D uncertain. Germline CDR1 SGHRS, CDR2 YFSETQ. V was clipped by 4 bases and J by 1 base, with 14 bases between them. The CDR3 extends over 16 amino acids. CDR3 coding DNA: TGCGCCAGCAGCGGGCGCGTGACTGAGAACACCGGGGAGCTGTTTTTT. As protein: CASSGRVTENTGELFF.

The V call is TRBV29-1, the J call TRBJ2-7, with 12 bases lining up with TRBD1. V lost 4 bases and J lost 5; bases outside the gene matches: 9. The CDR3 totals 15 residues. Germline values: CDR1 SQVTM, CDR2 ANQGSEA. As DNA, the CDR3 is TGCAGCGTTGGTCGGGACAGGGGGCGCCCCCACGAGCAGTACTTC. This codes for CSVGRDRGRPHEQYF.

This clonotype was detected many times. This chain joins TRBV27 and TRBJ2-7; 9 bases map to TRBD2. CDR1 is MNHEY, CDR2 SMNVEV, per germline (reference sequence). The CDR3 runs to 15 residues. Losses at the gene ends were 5 bases for V and 3 bases for J; bases not matched to a gene: 8. The chain's CDR3 is CASSVGGRARYEQYF. CDR3 coding DNA: TGTGCCAGCAGTGTGGGCGGGAGGGCCCGCTACGAGCAGTACTTC.

This clonotype came up many times. The chain links TRBV29-1 to TRBJ2-7; weak D call: TRBD2 (7 bases). The CDR3 consists of 14 residues. The germline V gene encodes CDR1 SQVTM and CDR2 ANQGSEA. V gave up 4 bases and J gave up 4 bases, with 17 bases separating them. CDR3: CSVGGGHRFYEQYF. The CDR3 region has the DNA TGCAGCGTTGGGGGGGGACACCGGTTTTACGAGCAGTACTTC.

This clonotype was observed at least ten times. The chain recombines TRBV20-1 with TRBJ2-5, with a weak D call TRBD2 (6 bases). Trimming took 1 base from V and 5 from J, leaving 14 bases between them. The CDR3 sequence is 14 residues long. CDR1 and CDR2 (germline): DFQATT, SNEGSKA (reference sequence). CDR3 sequence (DNA): TGCAGTGCTAGAGTAGGAGGGAGTAGGGAGACCCAGTACTTC. This gives the protein CSARVGGSRETQYF.

In this sample, this clonotype turned up many times. The rearrangement joins TRBV20-1 to TRBJ2-1, with TRBD2 identical over 9 bases. The CDR3 spans 17 residues. The junction had 9 bases not matched to a gene; V was cut back by 0 bases and J by 3 bases. In germline, CDR1 is DFQATT, CDR2 SNEGSKA (reference sequence). CDR3 amino acids: CSARDDPSGTLYNEQFF. DNA of the CDR3: TGCAGTGCTAGAGATGATCCTAGCGGGACCCTCTACAATGAGCAGTTCTTC.

In its sample, this clonotype was seen many times. The chain joins TRBV10-2 to TRBJ2-2; D gene unclear. The CDR3 spans 15 residues. The V gene's germline CDR1 is WSHSY and CDR2 SAAADI. V was cut by 2 bases and J by 1 base, with 8 bases left in between. Here the CDR3 reads CASSEHKQNTGELFF. CDR3 sequence (DNA): TGCGCCAGCAGTGAGCACAAACAGAACACCGGGGAGCTGTTTTTT.

V is TRBV20-1 and J is TRBJ2-7, with 8 bases matching TRBD2. V shed 5 bases, J shed 5 bases, and the junction held 17 bases outside the gene matches. The germline CDR1 and CDR2 sequences are DFQATT and SNEGSKA (reference sequence). There are 16 residues in the CDR3. The chain's CDR3 is CSASGLAGDGSHEQYF. The DNA for the CDR3 is TGCAGTGCTTCGGGGCTAGCGGGCGATGGCAGCCACGAGCAGTACTTC.

This clonotype has ten or more counts. The chain is built from TRBV7-2 and TRBJ2-5; a possible D gene is TRBD1 (5 bases). V was trimmed by 5 bases and J by 4 bases, leaving 11 bases between them. CDR3 length: 13 residues. The germline V gene has CDR1 SGHTA and CDR2 FQGNSA. The CDR3 spells CASSLWGGETQYF. CDR3 bases: TGTGCCAGCAGCCTCTGGGGCGGAGAGACCCAGTACTTC.

This clonotype has ten or more counts. This chain uses TRBV9 with TRBJ1-1, with 9 bases lining up with TRBD1. This CDR3 is built from 14 residues. Germline CDR1 SGDLS, CDR2 YYNGEE. V shed 6 bases and J 2 bases; nucleotides not matched to a gene: 5. CDR3 sequence (DNA): TGTGCCAGCACCAGGGACAGGGTCAACACTGAAGCTTTCTTT. This gives the protein CASTRDRVNTEAFF.

The chain employs TRBV7-2 and TRBJ2-7, with 7 bases fitting TRBD1. Unmatched junction bases numbered 11, after V lost 5 bases and J lost 4 bases. The germline CDR1 and CDR2 sequences are SGHTA and FQGNSA. The CDR3 runs 15 residues. As DNA, the CDR3 is TGTGCCAGCAGCCTAACACGGGACAGCAGATACGAGCAGTACTTC. This gives the protein CASSLTRDSRYEQYF. Full variable domain (missing parts from reference TRBV7-2 and TRBJ2-7): GAGVSQSPSNKVTEKGKDVELRCDPISGHTALYWYRQSLGQGLEFLIYFQGNSAPDKSGLPSDRFSAERTGGSVSTLTIQRTQQEDSAVYLCASSLTRDSRYEQYFGPGTRLTVT.

At least ten counts were recorded for this clonotype. V usage is TRBV28 and J usage is TRBJ2-6, with D possibly being TRBD2 (5 bases). V lost 3 bases, J lost 1 base, and 7 bases lay in between. The CDR3 covers 15 residues. The germline V gene encodes CDR1 MDHEN and CDR2 SYDVKM. The CDR3 region has the DNA TGTGCCAGCAGTTTCCGGGGATCTGGGGCCAACGTCCTGACTTTC. Its protein product is CASSFRGSGANVLTF. Combining the CDR3 with reference TRBV28 and TRBJ2-6 gives the whole variable domain DVKVTQSSRYLVKRTGEKVFLECVQDMDHENMFWYRQDPGLGLRLIYFSYDVKMKEKGDIPEGYSVSREKKERFSLILESASTNQTSMYLCASSFRGSGANVLTFGAGSRLTVL.

This clonotype appeared many times. The V and J genes are TRBV7-6 and TRBJ1-2; D is possibly TRBD1 (5 bases). Germline lookup yields CDR1 SGHVS and CDR2 FNYEAQ. Between the trimmed V and J ends, which lost 1 base and 5 bases, there was a span of 14 bases. CDR3 size: 15 residues. CDR3 region: CASSLEAGKAYGYTF. CDR3 bases: TGTGCCAGCAGCTTAGAGGCAGGGAAAGCTTATGGCTACACCTTC.

This clonotype was recorded many times. This sequence joins TRBV6-1 and TRBJ1-2, with 8 bases identical to TRBD1. This CDR3 comprises 12 residues. V lost 4 bases, J lost 6 bases, and 1 base stayed unmatched. Per germline, CDR1 MNHNS and CDR2 SASEGT. CDR3 nucleotides: TGTGCCAGCAGTGCGACAGGGGATGGCTACACCTTC. This translates into CASSATGDGYTF.

Remarks on this clonotype: At one of its ends the junction is not consistent with the germline gene, which may arise from a read error. The V gene is TRBV30, the J gene TRBJ2-3; TRBD2 agrees at 8 bases. The CDR3 length is 17 residues. Per germline, CDR1 GTSNPN and CDR2 SVGIG (reference sequence). CDR3 sequence (DNA): TGTGCCAGGAGTTTCATCCCTAGCGGGTCTAGCACAGATACGCAGTATTTT. Its translation is CARSFIPSGSSTDTQYF. Filled out from reference TRBV30 and TRBJ2-3, the complete variable domain reads SQTIHQWPATLVQPVGSPLSLECTVEGTSNPNLYWYRQAAGRGLQLLFYSVGIGQISSEVPQNLSASRPQDRQFILSSKKLLLSDSGFYLCARSFIPSGSSTDTQYFGPGTRLTVL.

This clonotype was counted ten times or more. This chain links TRBV5-1 with TRBJ2-7; 7 nucleotides match TRBD2. V shed 3 bases and J 2 bases; nucleotides not matched to a gene: 8. This CDR3 has 15 amino acids. The germline CDR1 and CDR2 sequences are SGHRS and YFSETQ. Written as DNA, the CDR3 is TGCGCCAGCAGCTCCTCAGAGCGGGACCCCTACGAGCAGTACTTC. This translates into CASSSSERDPYEQYF.

This chain links TRBV10-1 with TRBJ2-7; D is perhaps TRBD2 (6 bases). Germline lookup yields CDR1 WNHNN and CDR2 SYGVQD (reference sequence). This CDR3 spans 11 amino acids. Trimming removed 8 bases from V and 6 bases from J, with 11 bases in between. The CDR3: CASGTSSEQYF. CDR3 sequence (DNA): TGCGCCAGCGGAACTAGCAGCGAGCAGTACTTC.

This clonotype showed up many times. The chain has TRBV28 and TRBJ2-1; D possibly matches TRBD1 or TRBD2 (5 bases each). The length of the CDR3 is 13 residues. The germline V gene encodes CDR1 MDHEN and CDR2 SYDVKM. V was pared by 6 bases and J by 8 bases, with 14 bases between. The CDR3: CASSRDPKDEQFF. DNA for the CDR3: TGTGCCAGCAGCCGGGACCCCAAAGATGAGCAGTTCTTC.